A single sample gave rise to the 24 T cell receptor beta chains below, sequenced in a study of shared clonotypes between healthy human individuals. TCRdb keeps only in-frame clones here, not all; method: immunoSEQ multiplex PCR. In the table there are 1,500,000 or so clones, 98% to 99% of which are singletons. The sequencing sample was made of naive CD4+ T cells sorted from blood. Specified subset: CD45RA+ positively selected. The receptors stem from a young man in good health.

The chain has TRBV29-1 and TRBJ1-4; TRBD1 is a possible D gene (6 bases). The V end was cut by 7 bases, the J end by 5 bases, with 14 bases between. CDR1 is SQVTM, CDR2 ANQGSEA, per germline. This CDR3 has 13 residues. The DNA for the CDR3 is TGCAGCGCCCAAGGGGACACCAATGAAAAACTGTTTTTT. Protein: CSAQGDTNEKLFF.

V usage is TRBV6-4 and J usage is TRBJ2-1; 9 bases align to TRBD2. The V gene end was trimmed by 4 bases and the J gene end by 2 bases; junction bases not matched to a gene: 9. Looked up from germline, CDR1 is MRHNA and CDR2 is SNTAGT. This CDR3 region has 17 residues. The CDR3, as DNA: TGTGCCAGCAGTGTTGGTGAGACTAGCGGAGCCTACAATGAGCAGTTCTTC. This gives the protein CASSVGETSGAYNEQFF.

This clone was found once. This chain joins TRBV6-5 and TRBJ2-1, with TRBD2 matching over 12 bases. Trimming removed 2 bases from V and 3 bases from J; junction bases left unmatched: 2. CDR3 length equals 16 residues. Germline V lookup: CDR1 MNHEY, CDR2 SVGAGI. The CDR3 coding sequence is TGTGCCAGCAGTTACCGGACTAGCGGGAACTACAATGAGCAGTTCTTC. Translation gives CASSYRTSGNYNEQFF.

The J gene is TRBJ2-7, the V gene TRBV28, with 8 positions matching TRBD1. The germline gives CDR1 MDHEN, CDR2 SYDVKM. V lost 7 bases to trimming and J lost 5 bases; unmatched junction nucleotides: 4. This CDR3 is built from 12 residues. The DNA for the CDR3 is TGTGCCAGCACTGCGACAGGGGACGAGCAGTACTTC. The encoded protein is CASTATGDEQYF.

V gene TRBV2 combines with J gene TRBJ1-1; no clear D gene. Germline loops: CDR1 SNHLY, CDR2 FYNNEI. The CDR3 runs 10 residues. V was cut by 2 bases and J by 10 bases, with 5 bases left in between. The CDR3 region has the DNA TGTGCCAGCAGTGAATTAGGAGCTTTCTTT. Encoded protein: CASSELGAFF. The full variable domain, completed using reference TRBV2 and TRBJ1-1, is EPEVTQTPSHQVTQMGQEVILRCVPISNHLYFYWYRQILGQKVEFLVSFYNNEISEKSEIFDDQFSVERPDGSNFTLKIRSTKLEDSAMYFCASSELGAFFGQGTRLTVV.

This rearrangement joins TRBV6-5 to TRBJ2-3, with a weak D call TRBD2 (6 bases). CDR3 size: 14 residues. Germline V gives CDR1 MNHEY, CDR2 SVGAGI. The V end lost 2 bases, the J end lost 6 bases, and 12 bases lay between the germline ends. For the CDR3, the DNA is TGTGCCAGCAGTTACGGGGACTCGCGGGATACGCAGTATTTT. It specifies CASSYGDSRDTQYF.

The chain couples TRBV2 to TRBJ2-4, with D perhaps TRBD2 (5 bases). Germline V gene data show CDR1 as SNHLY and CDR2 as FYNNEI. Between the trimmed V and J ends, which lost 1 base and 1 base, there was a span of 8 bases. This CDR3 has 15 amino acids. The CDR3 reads CASSEGEIAKNIQYF. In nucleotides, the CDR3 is TGTGCCAGCAGTGAAGGGGAGATCGCCAAAAACATTCAGTACTTC.

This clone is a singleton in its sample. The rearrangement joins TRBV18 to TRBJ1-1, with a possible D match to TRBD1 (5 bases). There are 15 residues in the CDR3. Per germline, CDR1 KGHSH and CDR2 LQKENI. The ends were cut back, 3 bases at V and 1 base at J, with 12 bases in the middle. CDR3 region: CASSPDGGPNTEAFF. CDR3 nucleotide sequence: TGTGCCAGCTCACCGGACGGGGGACCGAACACTGAAGCTTTCTTT.

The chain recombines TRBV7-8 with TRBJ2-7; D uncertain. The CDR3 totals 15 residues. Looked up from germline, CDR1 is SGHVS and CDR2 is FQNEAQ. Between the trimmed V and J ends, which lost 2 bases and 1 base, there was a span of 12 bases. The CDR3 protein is CASSLTSGLSYEQYF. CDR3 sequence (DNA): TGTGCCAGCAGCTTAACGTCGGGCTTATCCTACGAGCAGTACTTC.

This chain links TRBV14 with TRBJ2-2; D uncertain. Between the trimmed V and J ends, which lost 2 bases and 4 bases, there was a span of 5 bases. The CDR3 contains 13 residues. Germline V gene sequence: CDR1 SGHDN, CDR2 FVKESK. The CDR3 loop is CASSQLSTGELFF. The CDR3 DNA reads TGTGCCAGCAGCCAACTGTCCACCGGGGAGCTGTTTTTT. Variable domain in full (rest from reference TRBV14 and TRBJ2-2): EAGVTQFPSHSVIEKGQTVTLRCDPISGHDNLYWYRRVMGKEIKFLLHFVKESKQDESGMPNNRFLAERTGGTYSTLKVQPAELEDSGVYFCASSQLSTGELFFGEGSRLTVL.

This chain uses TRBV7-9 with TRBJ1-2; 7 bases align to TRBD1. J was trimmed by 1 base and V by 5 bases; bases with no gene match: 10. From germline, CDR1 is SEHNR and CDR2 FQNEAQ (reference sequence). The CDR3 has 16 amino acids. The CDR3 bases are TGTGCCAGCAGCCGAACGGGGACAGCGGATAACTATGGCTACACCTTC. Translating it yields CASSRTGTADNYGYTF.

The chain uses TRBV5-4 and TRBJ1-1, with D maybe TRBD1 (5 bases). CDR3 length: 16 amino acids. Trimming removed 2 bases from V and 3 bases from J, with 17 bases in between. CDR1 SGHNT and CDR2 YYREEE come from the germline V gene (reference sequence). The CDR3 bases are TGTGCCAGCAGCTTCTCCGCGCAGGGACCCTACACTGAAGCTTTCTTT. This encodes CASSFSAQGPYTEAFF.

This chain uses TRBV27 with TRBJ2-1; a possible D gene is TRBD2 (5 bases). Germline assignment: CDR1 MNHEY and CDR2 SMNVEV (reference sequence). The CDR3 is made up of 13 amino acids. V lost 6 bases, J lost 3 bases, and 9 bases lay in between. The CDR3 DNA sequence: TGTGCCAGCAGCCCACTAGACTACAATGAGCAGTTCTTC. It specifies CASSPLDYNEQFF.

CDR3 nucleotide sequence: TGTGCCAGCAATATGAACAGAGAGATTAACTATGGCTACACCTTC. Its translation is CASNMNREINYGYTF. The chain has TRBV6-5 and TRBJ1-2; D is ambiguous. Germline CDR1 reads MNHEY; CDR2 reads SVGAGI. V was shortened by 7 bases and J by 1 base, with 16 bases between the two germline ends. This CDR3 is built from 15 residues.

In DNA form, the CDR3 reads TGTGCCAGCAGCCTCCGGGACACCAGCTACGAGCAGTACTTC. Residues: CASSLRDTSYEQYF. The chain couples TRBV7-6 to TRBJ2-7, with D possibly TRBD1 on 6 matching bases. Trimming shortened V by 5 bases and J by 3 bases, and 14 bases separated the two germline ends. The CDR3 is made up of 14 amino acids. Germline CDR1 SGHVS, CDR2 FNYEAQ.

CDR3 residues: CASSNRGTNYGYTF. CDR3 DNA: TGTGCCAGCAGTAACAGGGGGACTAACTATGGCTACACCTTC. The V gene is TRBV6-1, the J gene TRBJ1-2; 8 bases are shared with TRBD1. Germline CDR1 and CDR2: MNHNS and SASEGT. The CDR3 contains 14 residues. The V and J ends lost 5 bases and 0 bases, in that order; junction bases with no gene match: 2.

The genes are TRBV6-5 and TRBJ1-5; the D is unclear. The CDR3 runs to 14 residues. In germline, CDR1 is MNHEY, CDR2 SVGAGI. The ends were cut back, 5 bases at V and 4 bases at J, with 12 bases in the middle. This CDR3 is CASSVRGINQPQHF. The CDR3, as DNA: TGTGCCAGCAGTGTGCGCGGGATAAATCAGCCCCAGCATTTT.

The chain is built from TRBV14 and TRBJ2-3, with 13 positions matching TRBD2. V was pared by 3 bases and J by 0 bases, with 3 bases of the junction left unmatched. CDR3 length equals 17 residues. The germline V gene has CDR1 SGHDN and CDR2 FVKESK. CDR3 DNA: TGTGCCAGCAGCCAGGAGGGACTAGCGGGGAGCACAGATACGCAGTATTTT. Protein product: CASSQEGLAGSTDTQYF. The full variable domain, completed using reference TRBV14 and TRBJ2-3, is EAGVTQFPSHSVIEKGQTVTLRCDPISGHDNLYWYRRVMGKEIKFLLHFVKESKQDESGMPNNRFLAERTGGTYSTLKVQPAELEDSGVYFCASSQEGLAGSTDTQYFGPGTRLTVL.

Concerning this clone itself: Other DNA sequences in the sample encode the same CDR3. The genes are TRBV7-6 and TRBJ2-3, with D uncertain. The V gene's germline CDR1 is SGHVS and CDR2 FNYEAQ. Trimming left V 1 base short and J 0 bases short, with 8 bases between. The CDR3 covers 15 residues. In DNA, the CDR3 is TGTGCCAGCAGCTTAGACGGATCTAGCACAGATACGCAGTATTTT. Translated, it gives CASSLDGSSTDTQYF.

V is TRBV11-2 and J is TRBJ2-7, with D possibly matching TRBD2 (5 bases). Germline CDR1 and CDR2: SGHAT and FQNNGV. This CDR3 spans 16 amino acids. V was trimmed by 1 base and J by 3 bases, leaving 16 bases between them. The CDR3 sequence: CASSLGTPRNLYEQYF. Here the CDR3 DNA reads TGTGCCAGCAGCTTAGGGACTCCCCGAAACCTCTACGAGCAGTACTTC.

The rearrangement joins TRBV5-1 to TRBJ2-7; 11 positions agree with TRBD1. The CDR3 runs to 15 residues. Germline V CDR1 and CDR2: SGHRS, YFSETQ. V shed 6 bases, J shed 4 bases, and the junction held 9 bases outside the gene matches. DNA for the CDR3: TGCGCCAGCACCCAACGGACAGGGGGCGGATACGAGCAGTACTTC. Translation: CASTQRTGGGYEQYF. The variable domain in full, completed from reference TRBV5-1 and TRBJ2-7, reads KAGVTQTPRYLIKTRGQQVTLSCSPISGHRSVSWYQQTPGQGLQFLFEYFSETQRNKGNFPGRFSGRQFSNSRSEMNVSTLELGDSALYLCASTQRTGGGYEQYFGPGTRLTVT.

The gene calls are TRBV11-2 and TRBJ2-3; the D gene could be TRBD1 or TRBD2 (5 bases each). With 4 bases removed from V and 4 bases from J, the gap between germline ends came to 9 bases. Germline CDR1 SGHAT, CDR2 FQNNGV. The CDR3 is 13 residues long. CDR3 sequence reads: CASSSGTSDTQYF. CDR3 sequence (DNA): TGTGCCAGCAGCTCCGGGACCTCAGATACGCAGTATTTT.

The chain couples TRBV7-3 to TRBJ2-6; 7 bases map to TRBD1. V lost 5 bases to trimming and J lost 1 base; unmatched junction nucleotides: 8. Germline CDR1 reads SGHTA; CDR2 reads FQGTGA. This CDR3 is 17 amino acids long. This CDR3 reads CASSPGQYRSGANVLTF. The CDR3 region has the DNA TGTGCCAGCAGCCCGGGACAGTACCGATCTGGGGCCAACGTCCTGACTTTC.

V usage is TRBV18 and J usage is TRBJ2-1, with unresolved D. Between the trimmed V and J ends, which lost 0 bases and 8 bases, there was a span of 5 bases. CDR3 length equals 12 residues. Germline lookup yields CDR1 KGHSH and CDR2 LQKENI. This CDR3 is CASSPPVDEQFF. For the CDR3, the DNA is TGTGCCAGCTCACCACCGGTCGATGAGCAGTTCTTC.